These 28 T cell receptor beta chains were sequenced from one sample in a study of cytomegalovirus exposure and HLA in healthy donors. The study ran its PCR with 60 Vbeta and 13 Jbeta primers. Repertoires were generated with immunoSEQ multiplex PCR, while TCRdb's copy carries only in-frame clones and drops some. The table has approximately 110,000 clones, roughly 70% seen once; the top ten hold roughly a tenth. The sequenced material came from PBMCs. All receptors derive from a man in his forties in good health and CMV-seropositive.

This clone was seen only a few times. The chain links TRBV7-3 to TRBJ2-1, with D possibly matching TRBD2 (6 bases). Germline CDR1 is SGHTA and CDR2 is FQGTGA. The CDR3 covers 15 residues. V lost 2 bases to trimming and J lost 1 base, with 9 bases between them. The CDR3 sequence: CASSLGAGSYNEQFF. CDR3 DNA sequence: TGTGCCAGCAGCTTAGGGGCGGGATCCTACAATGAGCAGTTCTTC.

The chain joins TRBV28 to TRBJ1-5; D may be TRBD1 (6 bases). The CDR3 spans 15 residues. Germline V gene lookup returns CDR1 MDHEN and CDR2 SYDVKM. V lost 2 bases and J 8 bases, leaving 16 bases between the germline ends. In nucleotides, the CDR3 is TGTGCCAGCAGTTTAGAGGACAGCTCAGGAAAGCCCCAGCATTTT. Its translation is CASSLEDSSGKPQHF.

The sample holds a few counts of this clone. CDR3 loop: CASRRTGFNQPQHF. The CDR3 DNA sequence: TGTGCCAGCAGAAGGACAGGGTTCAATCAGCCCCAGCATTTT. The chain carries TRBV6-1 and TRBJ1-5; TRBD1 aligns across 8 bases. Per germline, CDR1 MNHNS and CDR2 SASEGT. The CDR3 has 14 amino acids. Trimming cost V 6 bases and J 3 bases; bases outside gene matches: 4.

The chain is built from TRBV7-2 and TRBJ2-7; 9 nucleotides line up with TRBD1. With 1 base clipped from V and 4 bases from J, the junction kept 5 bases outside the gene matches. The length of the CDR3 is 15 residues. Germline V gene sequence: CDR1 SGHTA, CDR2 FQGNSA. Written as DNA, the CDR3 is TGTGCCAGCAGCTTAGATCAGGGACAGGGTTACGAGCAGTACTTC. It is translated as CASSLDQGQGYEQYF. Combining the CDR3 with reference TRBV7-2 and TRBJ2-7 gives the whole variable domain GAGVSQSPSNKVTEKGKDVELRCDPISGHTALYWYRQSLGQGLEFLIYFQGNSAPDKSGLPSDRFSAERTGGSVSTLTIQRTQQEDSAVYLCASSLDQGQGYEQYFGPGTRLTVT.

The CDR3 here is CASSLGLEGYTF. The CDR3 region has the DNA TGTGCCAGCAGCTTAGGTCTCGAGGGCTACACCTTC. The chain uses TRBV7-9 and TRBJ1-2; D not resolved. The CDR3 length is 12 residues. Germline lookup yields CDR1 SEHNR and CDR2 FQNEAQ (reference sequence). V was clipped by 1 base and J by 8 bases, with 8 bases between them.

This clone was picked up one time. The chain employs TRBV5-1 and TRBJ1-5; the match to TRBD1 covers 8 bases. J lost 2 bases, V lost 3 bases, and 4 bases had no gene match. The CDR3 spans 15 residues. Germline V gives CDR1 SGHRS, CDR2 YFSETQ. The CDR3 is CASSSTGEGNQPQHF. The DNA of the CDR3 is TGCGCCAGCAGCTCGACAGGGGAGGGCAATCAGCCCCAGCATTTT.

Only a few counts were recorded for this clone. The rearrangement uses TRBV4-1 and TRBJ1-1; the match to TRBD1 covers 8 bases. Trimming removed 5 bases from V and 1 base from J; junction bases left unmatched: 3. In germline, CDR1 is MGHRA, CDR2 YSYEKL. The CDR3 is 14 amino acids. The CDR3 DNA follows: TGCGCCAGCAGCTTCAGGGGGCCGAACACTGAAGCTTTCTTT. Amino acids: CASSFRGPNTEAFF.

This clone has only one observation. V usage is TRBV6-6 and J usage is TRBJ2-7; the D gene is possibly TRBD1 (6 bases). Germline V gene data show CDR1 as MNHNY and CDR2 as SVGAGI (reference sequence). Between the trimmed V and J ends, which lost 4 bases and 5 bases, there was a span of 12 bases. This CDR3 spans 13 amino acids. In DNA form, the CDR3 reads TGTGCCAGCAGTTTTAACAGGGAACACGAGCAGTACTTC. Its protein is CASSFNREHEQYF.

CDR3 sequence (DNA): TGTGCCAGCAGCGTAGGGGACAGGGGGCTTGAATACGGTGAAGCTTTCTTT. Its protein product is CASSVGDRGLEYGEAFF. The rearrangement uses TRBV9 and TRBJ1-1, with 12 bases matching TRBD1. The CDR3 spans 17 residues. The V gene's germline CDR1 is SGDLS and CDR2 YYNGEE. V lost 0 bases to trimming and J lost 7 bases; unmatched junction nucleotides: 10.

For the CDR3, the DNA is TGTGCCAGCAGCTTGGAAGGACTAGCGGGGCCGTACGAGCAGTACGTC. Protein: CASSLEGLAGPYEQYV. The gene calls are TRBV5-6 and TRBJ2-7; 12 nucleotides line up with TRBD2. Trimming took 0 bases from V and 4 from J; bases not matched to a gene: 5. Germline CDR1 is SGHDT and CDR2 is YYEEEE. This CDR3 has 16 residues.

This clone was seen only once. The chain carries TRBV5-1 and TRBJ2-1; 12 positions agree with TRBD2. The CDR3 loop spans 16 amino acids. The J segment lost 0 bases and the V segment lost 4 bases, leaving 2 bases of the junction unmatched. The germline gives CDR1 SGHRS, CDR2 YFSETQ. The CDR3 protein is CASSTSGRRSYNEQFF. As DNA, the CDR3 is TGCGCCAGCAGCACTAGCGGGAGGCGCTCCTACAATGAGCAGTTCTTC.

The chain joins TRBV28 to TRBJ2-5; possibly TRBD1 for D (6 bases). V shed 7 bases and J shed 7 bases, with 16 bases lying between them. Germline V gene lookup returns CDR1 MDHEN and CDR2 SYDVKM. The CDR3 runs to 13 residues. The chain's CDR3 is CASKIGGQSTQYF. Written as DNA, the CDR3 is TGTGCCAGCAAAATTGGTGGACAGTCGACCCAGTACTTC. Looking up the rest from reference TRBV28 and TRBJ2-5 gives the full variable domain: DVKVTQSSRYLVKRTGEKVFLECVQDMDHENMFWYRQDPGLGLRLIYFSYDVKMKEKGDIPEGYSVSREKKERFSLILESASTNQTSMYLCASKIGGQSTQYFGPGTRLLVL.

This chain uses TRBV2 with TRBJ1-1, with TRBD1 as a possible D gene (5 bases). Germline V gene sequence: CDR1 SNHLY, CDR2 FYNNEI. This CDR3 region has 12 residues. The V end was cut by 7 bases, the J end by 0 bases, with 6 bases between. DNA for the CDR3: TGTGCCAGCAACAGGATGAACACTGAAGCTTTCTTT. The encoded protein is CASNRMNTEAFF.

The genes are TRBV9 and TRBJ2-3; 7 positions match TRBD1. The trim removed 0 bases at V and 2 bases at J, leaving 6 bases unmatched. The germline V gene encodes CDR1 SGDLS and CDR2 YYNGEE. The CDR3 length is 16 residues. In nucleotides, the CDR3 is TGTGCCAGCAGCGTAGAAGGGGACAGACTCACAGATACGCAGTATTTT. The encoded protein is CASSVEGDRLTDTQYF.

The chain carries TRBV5-6 and TRBJ2-7; TRBD2 matches at 7 bases. The CDR3 length is 14 residues. Germline loops: CDR1 SGHDT, CDR2 YYEEEE. With V trimmed by 2 bases and J by 2 bases, 4 bases remained unmatched. The CDR3 nucleotides read TGTGCCAGCAGCTTCCCGGGAGGTACCTACGAGCAGTACGTC. It encodes CASSFPGGTYEQYV.

V is TRBV4-2 and J is TRBJ2-1; 15 bases match TRBD2. The CDR3 runs 18 residues. V trimming: 1 base; J trimming: 8 bases; junction bases outside the gene matches: 9. CDR1 and CDR2 from the germline V gene are LGHNA and YNFKEQ. This CDR3 reads CASSQAGLAGGLSDEQFF. CDR3 coding DNA: TGTGCCAGCAGCCAAGCGGGACTAGCGGGAGGATTATCCGATGAGCAGTTCTTC.

In this sample, this clone turned up a few times. The genes are TRBV27 and TRBJ1-2; D remains ambiguous. Between the trimmed V and J ends, which lost 2 bases and 2 bases, there was a span of 6 bases. CDR3 length: 13 amino acids. Germline V gives CDR1 MNHEY, CDR2 SMNVEV (reference sequence). This chain's CDR3 is CASSLNQNYGYTF. The CDR3 bases are TGTGCCAGCAGTTTAAACCAGAACTATGGCTACACCTTC.

This chain uses TRBV29-1 with TRBJ2-5; 8 nucleotides align to TRBD2. Germline V gene data show CDR1 as SQVTM and CDR2 as ANQGSEA. The CDR3 extends over 14 amino acids. Germline trimming cut 7 bases from V and 4 bases from J; bases unmatched to any gene: 11. CDR3 in amino acids: CSGRMTSAPETQYF. The CDR3, as DNA: TGCAGCGGCCGGATGACTAGCGCCCCAGAGACCCAGTACTTC.

In nucleotides, the CDR3 is TGCGCCAGCAGCCCAGCCGGGGATACGCAGTATTTT. Protein: CASSPAGDTQYF. The chain employs TRBV4-3 and TRBJ2-3; D unclear. This CDR3 spans 12 amino acids. Germline V gene data show CDR1 as LGHNA and CDR2 as YSLEER. Between the trimmed V and J ends, which lost 4 bases and 6 bases, there was a span of 8 bases.

In its sample, this clone was seen once. This sequence joins TRBV6-5 and TRBJ1-1; no definite D call. The CDR3 length is 13 residues. V shed 5 bases and J shed 4 bases, with 11 bases lying between them. Germline values: CDR1 MNHEY, CDR2 SVGAGI. CDR3 nucleotide sequence: TGTGCCAGCAGTATGACTCCGACCACTGAAGCTTTCTTT. As protein: CASSMTPTTEAFF.

This clone was detected only once. The chain uses TRBV18 and TRBJ2-1; 11 bases fit TRBD2. This CDR3 has 17 amino acids. Germline CDR1 is KGHSH and CDR2 is LQKENI. J was trimmed by 2 bases and V by 3 bases; bases with no gene match: 6. The CDR3 spells CASSPLLAGGAYNEQFF. CDR3 nucleotides: TGTGCCAGCTCACCGCTATTAGCGGGAGGGGCCTACAATGAGCAGTTCTTC. Complete variable domain (other parts from reference TRBV18 and TRBJ2-1): NAGVMQNPRHLVRRRGQEARLRCSPMKGHSHVYWYRQLPEEGLKFMVYLQKENIIDESGMPKERFSAEFPKEGPSILRIQQVVRGDSAAYFCASSPLLAGGAYNEQFFGPGTRLTVL.

This clone came up a few times. The chain links TRBV2 to TRBJ1-1; TRBD1 aligns across 12 bases. The CDR3 length is 14 residues. V shed 6 bases and J 2 bases; nucleotides not matched to a gene: 1. The germline V gene encodes CDR1 SNHLY and CDR2 FYNNEI. This CDR3 is CASRGTGGNTEAFF. The CDR3 DNA is TGTGCCAGCAGGGGGACAGGGGGCAACACTGAAGCTTTCTTT.

The V call is TRBV19, the J call TRBJ1-1; perhaps TRBD1 as D (6 bases). V lost 3 bases, J lost 11 bases, and 13 bases lay in between. Germline CDR1 LNHDA, CDR2 SQIVND (reference sequence). The CDR3 contains 12 residues. The CDR3 spells CASSIGGPRAFF. CDR3 coding DNA: TGTGCCAGTAGTATCGGGGGGCCAAGGGCTTTCTTT. The variable domain in full, with the rest retrieved from reference TRBV19 and TRBJ1-1, is DGGITQSPKYLFRKEGQNVTLSCEQNLNHDAMYWYRQDPGQGLRLIYYSQIVNDFQKGDIAEGYSVSREKKESFPLTVTSAQKNPTAFYLCASSIGGPRAFFGQGTRLTVV.

The chain recombines TRBV19 with TRBJ2-5; a weak D match, TRBD2 (6 bases). Germline CDR1 and CDR2: LNHDA and SQIVND (reference sequence). Trimming stripped 5 bases from V and 3 bases from J, with 13 bases between. The CDR3 runs 14 residues. CDR3 sequence (DNA): TGTGCCAGTAGTCAAGCGACTAGGAAAGAGACCCAGTACTTC. It specifies CASSQATRKETQYF.

The V call is TRBV14, the J call TRBJ1-4; 7 bases map to TRBD1. Germline CDR1 is SGHDN and CDR2 is FVKESK. V shed 4 bases and J 10 bases; nucleotides not matched to a gene: 12. This CDR3 comprises 15 residues. The CDR3 DNA follows: TGTGCCAGCAGCCGGAAGCAGGGGGAAGAGGGAAAACTGTTTTTT. It specifies CASSRKQGEEGKLFF.

This clone came up once. The V gene is TRBV18, the J gene TRBJ1-5; 8 positions agree with TRBD1. From germline, CDR1 is KGHSH and CDR2 LQKENI. V lost 6 bases, J lost 2 bases, and 3 bases stayed unmatched. The CDR3 runs 14 residues. DNA for the CDR3: TGTGCCAGCTCCCAGGGACAGGGCAATCAGCCCCAGCATTTT. Translating it yields CASSQGQGNQPQHF.

This chain connects TRBV4-1 to TRBJ1-4; a weak D match, TRBD1 (5 bases). With 2 bases removed from V and 3 bases from J, the gap between germline ends came to 13 bases. There are 16 residues in the CDR3. Germline CDR1 and CDR2: MGHRA and YSYEKL. The CDR3 protein is CASSQPGEVANEKLFF. The CDR3 DNA sequence: TGCGCCAGCAGCCAACCGGGGGAGGTGGCTAATGAAAAACTGTTTTTT.

This sequence joins TRBV6-1 and TRBJ1-1; TRBD1 agrees at 11 bases. Looked up from germline, CDR1 is MNHNS and CDR2 is SASEGT. J gave up 4 bases and V 4 bases, and 5 bases lay outside the gene matches. The CDR3 contains 15 residues. CDR3 in amino acids: CASSAGQGASTEAFF. The CDR3, as DNA: TGTGCCAGCAGTGCCGGACAGGGGGCGAGCACTGAAGCTTTCTTT.